The 3 T cell receptor beta chains below come from one sample, sequenced in a study of response to subunit inactivated influenza vaccine. TCRdb itself ran the RT-PCR reads through MiXCR, one entry per CDR3 protein. Of around 170,000 distinct CDR3 sequences detected, about 11% appear once; the ten largest clones hold about 40%. Material: CD8+ T cells sorted from PBMCs, obtained around 2 years after vaccination. These receptors all stem from a man aged 45-69 years who received an inactivated influenza vaccine.

The rearrangement links TRBV4-3 to TRBJ2-1; 12 bases agree with TRBD2. The CDR3 runs to 15 residues. With 3 bases clipped from V and 8 bases from J, the junction kept 5 bases outside the gene matches. Germline V gene lookup returns CDR1 LGHNA and CDR2 YSLEER. The CDR3: CASSQTSGSLDEQFF. The CDR3, as DNA: TGCGCCAGCAGCCAGACTAGCGGGAGCCTGGATGAGCAGTTCTTC.

The gene calls are TRBV28 and TRBJ1-6; no clear D. Trimming pared 5 bases from V and 3 bases from J, leaving 17 bases between. Germline CDR1 reads MDHEN; CDR2 reads SYDVKM. The CDR3 is made up of 17 amino acids. The DNA of the CDR3 is TGTGCCAGCAGTCCCTCATCTCCGACGGACTATAATTCACCCCTCCACTTT. Translated: CASSPSSPTDYNSPLHF.

This clonotype was found a few times. This chain links TRBV4-2 with TRBJ2-3; 8 nucleotides align to TRBD2. From germline, CDR1 is LGHNA and CDR2 YNFKEQ. V lost 2 bases to trimming and J lost 2 bases; unmatched junction nucleotides: 6. This CDR3 region has 16 residues. CDR3 residues: CASSQRSGGDTDTQYF. DNA for the CDR3: TGTGCCAGCAGCCAAAGAAGCGGGGGTGACACAGATACGCAGTATTTT.